This TCR beta chain was identified in a study of blood T cell repertoires in COVID-19. Study information: COVID-19 samples, acute and convalescent, were from the United States, Italy and Spain. PBMCs, B-cell-depleted T cells, or T cells were the source of the cDNA or gDNA that made up the material.

Per the germline V gene, CDR1 is SGHVS and CDR2 is FQNEAQ. There are 12 residues in the CDR3. V lost 11 bases, J lost 4 bases, and 14 bases lay in between. Authors' processing steps: Amplifying reference gene primers gave estimates of nucleated cell counts. Measured with immunoSEQ multiplex PCR; TCRdb has only the in-frame clones, and not every one. Clone size and V and J calls were adopted from that table, with D and trimming inferred from the DNA. The top ten clones hold roughly 4.3% of a sample with about 480,000 clones, 75% to 90% of them seen once. This rearrangement joins TRBV7-8 to TRBJ1-1; maybe TRBD1 (6 bases). The sample taken for sequencing was peripheral blood. This sequence originates from a woman aged 25 to 39 with acute or convalescent COVID-19. CDR3 DNA sequence: TGTGCCGTAGAGAGAGGGGGCACTGAAGCTTTCTTT. Translated: CAVERGGTEAFF.